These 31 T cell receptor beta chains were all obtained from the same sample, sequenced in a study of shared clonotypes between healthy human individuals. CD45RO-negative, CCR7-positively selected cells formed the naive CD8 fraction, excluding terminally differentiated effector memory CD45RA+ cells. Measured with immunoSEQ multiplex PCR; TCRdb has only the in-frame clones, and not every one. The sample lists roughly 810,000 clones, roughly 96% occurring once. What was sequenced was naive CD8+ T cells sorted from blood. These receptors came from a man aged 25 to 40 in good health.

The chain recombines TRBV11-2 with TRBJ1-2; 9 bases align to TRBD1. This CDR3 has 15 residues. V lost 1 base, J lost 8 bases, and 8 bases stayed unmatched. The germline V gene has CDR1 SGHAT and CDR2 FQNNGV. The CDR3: CASSLAGTGRRGYTF. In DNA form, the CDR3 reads TGTGCCAGCAGCTTAGCCGGGACAGGGAGGCGCGGCTACACCTTC.

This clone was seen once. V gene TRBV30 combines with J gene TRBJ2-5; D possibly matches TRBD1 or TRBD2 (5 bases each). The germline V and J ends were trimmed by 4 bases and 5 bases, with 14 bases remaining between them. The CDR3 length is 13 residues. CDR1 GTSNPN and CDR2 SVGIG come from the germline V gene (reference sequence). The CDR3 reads CAWTPGDGETQYF. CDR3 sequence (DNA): TGTGCCTGGACCCCTGGGGACGGGGAGACCCAGTACTTC.

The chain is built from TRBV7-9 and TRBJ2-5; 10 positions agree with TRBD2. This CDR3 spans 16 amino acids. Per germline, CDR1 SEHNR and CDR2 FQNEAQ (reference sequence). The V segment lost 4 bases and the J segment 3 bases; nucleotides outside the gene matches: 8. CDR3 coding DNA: TGTGCCAGCAGCTCGAATGGACTAGCGGAGGAAGAGACCCAGTACTTC. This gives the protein CASSSNGLAEEETQYF.

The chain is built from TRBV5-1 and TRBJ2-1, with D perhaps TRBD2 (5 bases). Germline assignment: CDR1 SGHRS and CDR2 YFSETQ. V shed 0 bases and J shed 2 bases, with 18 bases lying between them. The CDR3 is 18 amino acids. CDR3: CASSLDRDYGTPYNEQFF. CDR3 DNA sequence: TGCGCCAGCAGCTTGGATCGGGATTACGGAACGCCCTACAATGAGCAGTTCTTC.

The DNA of the CDR3 is TGCGCCAGCGATCATCATGCTAGCGGGAGTGGGTCAGAGACCCAGTACTTC. It specifies CASDHHASGSGSETQYF. The chain combines TRBV10-2 with TRBJ2-5; 10 bases are a match to TRBD2. The CDR3 runs to 17 residues. V trimming: 8 bases; J trimming: 4 bases; junction bases outside the gene matches: 16. Germline values: CDR1 WSHSY, CDR2 SAAADI.

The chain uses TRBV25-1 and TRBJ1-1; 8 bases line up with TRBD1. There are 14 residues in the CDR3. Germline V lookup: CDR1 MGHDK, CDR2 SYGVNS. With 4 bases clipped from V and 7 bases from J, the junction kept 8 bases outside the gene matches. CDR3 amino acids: CASSGGDRHYEAFF. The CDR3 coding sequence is TGTGCCAGCAGTGGGGGGGACAGGCACTATGAAGCTTTCTTT.

In DNA, the CDR3 is TGTGCCAGCAGCCATTGGACTAGCGGGGGCCAAGAGACCCAGTACTTC. Translation gives CASSHWTSGGQETQYF. The V call is TRBV14, the J call TRBJ2-5, with 13 bases that match TRBD2. Germline values: CDR1 SGHDN, CDR2 FVKESK. CDR3 size: 16 residues. V lost 3 bases and J lost 1; bases outside the gene matches: 2.

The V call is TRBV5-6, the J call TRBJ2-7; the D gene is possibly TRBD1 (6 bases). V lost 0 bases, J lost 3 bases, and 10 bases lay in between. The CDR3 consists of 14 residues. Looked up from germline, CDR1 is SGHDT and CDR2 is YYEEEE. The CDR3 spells CASSLAGTNYEQYF. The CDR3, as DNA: TGTGCCAGCAGCTTGGCCGGGACAAACTACGAGCAGTACTTC.

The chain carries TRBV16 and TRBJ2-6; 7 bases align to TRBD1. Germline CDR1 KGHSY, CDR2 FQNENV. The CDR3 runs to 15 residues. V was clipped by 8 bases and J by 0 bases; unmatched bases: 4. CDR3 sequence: CASADRDSGANVLTF. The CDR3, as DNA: TGTGCCAGCGCCGACAGGGACTCTGGGGCCAACGTCCTGACTTTC.

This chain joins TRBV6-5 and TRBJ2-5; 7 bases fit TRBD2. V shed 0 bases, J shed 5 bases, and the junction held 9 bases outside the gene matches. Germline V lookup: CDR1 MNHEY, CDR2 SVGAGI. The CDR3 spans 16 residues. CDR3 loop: CASSYSGAGVRETQYF. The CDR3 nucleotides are TGTGCCAGCAGTTACTCTGGCGCGGGAGTCCGGGAGACCCAGTACTTC.

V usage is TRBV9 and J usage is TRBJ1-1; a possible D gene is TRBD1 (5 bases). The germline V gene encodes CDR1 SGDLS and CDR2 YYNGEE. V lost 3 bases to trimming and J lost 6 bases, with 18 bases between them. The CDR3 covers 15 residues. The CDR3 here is CASSARGTTSAEAFF. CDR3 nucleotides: TGTGCCAGCAGCGCAAGAGGGACCACGAGCGCTGAAGCTTTCTTT.

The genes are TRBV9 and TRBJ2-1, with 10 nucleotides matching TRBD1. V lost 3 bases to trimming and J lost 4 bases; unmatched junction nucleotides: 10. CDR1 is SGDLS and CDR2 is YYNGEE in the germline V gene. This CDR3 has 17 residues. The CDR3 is CASSATPGTGEYNEQFF. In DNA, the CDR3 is TGTGCCAGCAGCGCCACTCCCGGGACAGGGGAATACAATGAGCAGTTCTTC.

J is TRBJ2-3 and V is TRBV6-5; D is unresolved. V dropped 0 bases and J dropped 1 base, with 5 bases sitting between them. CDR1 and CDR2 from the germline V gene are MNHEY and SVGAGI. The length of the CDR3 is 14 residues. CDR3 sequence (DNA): TGTGCCAGCAGTTACTCTGCGGGCACAGATACGCAGTATTTT. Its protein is CASSYSAGTDTQYF.

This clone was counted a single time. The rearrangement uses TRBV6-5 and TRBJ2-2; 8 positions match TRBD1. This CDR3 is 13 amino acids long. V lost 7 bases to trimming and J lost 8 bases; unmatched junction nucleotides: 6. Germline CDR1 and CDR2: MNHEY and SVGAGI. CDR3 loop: CASKAGGSGELFF. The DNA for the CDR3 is TGTGCCAGCAAGGCAGGGGGCAGTGGGGAGCTGTTTTTT.

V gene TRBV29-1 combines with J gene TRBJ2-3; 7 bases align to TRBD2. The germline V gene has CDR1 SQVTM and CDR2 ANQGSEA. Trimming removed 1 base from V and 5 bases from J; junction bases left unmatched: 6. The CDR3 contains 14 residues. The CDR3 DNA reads TGCAGCGTTGAAGGCCGCGGGAGACAAGATACGCAGTATTTT. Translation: CSVEGRGRQDTQYF.

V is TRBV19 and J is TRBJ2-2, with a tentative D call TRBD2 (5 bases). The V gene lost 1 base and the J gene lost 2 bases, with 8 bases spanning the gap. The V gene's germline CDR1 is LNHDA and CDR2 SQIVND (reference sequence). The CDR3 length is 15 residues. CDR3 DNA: TGTGCCAGTAGTATAGCGGACTCTAACACCGGGGAGCTGTTTTTT. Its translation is CASSIADSNTGELFF. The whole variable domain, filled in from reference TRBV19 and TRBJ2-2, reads DGGITQSPKYLFRKEGQNVTLSCEQNLNHDAMYWYRQDPGQGLRLIYYSQIVNDFQKGDIAEGYSVSREKKESFPLTVTSAQKNPTAFYLCASSIADSNTGELFFGEGSRLTVL.

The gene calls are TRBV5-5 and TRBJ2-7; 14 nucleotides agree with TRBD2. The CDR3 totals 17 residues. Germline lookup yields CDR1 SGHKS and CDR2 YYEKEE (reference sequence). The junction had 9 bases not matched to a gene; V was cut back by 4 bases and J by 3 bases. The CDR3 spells CASSDGTSGSISYEQYF. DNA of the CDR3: TGTGCCAGCAGCGACGGGACTAGCGGGAGTATTAGCTACGAGCAGTACTTC. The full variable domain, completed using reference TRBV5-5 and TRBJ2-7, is DAGVTQSPTHLIKTRGQQVTLRCSPISGHKSVSWYQQVLGQGPQFIFQYYEKEERGRGNFPDRFSARQFPNYSSELNVNALLLGDSALYLCASSDGTSGSISYEQYFGPGTRLTVT.

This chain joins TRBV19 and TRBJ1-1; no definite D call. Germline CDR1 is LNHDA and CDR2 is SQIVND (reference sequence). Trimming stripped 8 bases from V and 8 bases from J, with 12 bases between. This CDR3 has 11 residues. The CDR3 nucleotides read TGTGCCAGTCGACGGGCCCGAGAAGCTTTCTTT. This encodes CASRRAREAFF.

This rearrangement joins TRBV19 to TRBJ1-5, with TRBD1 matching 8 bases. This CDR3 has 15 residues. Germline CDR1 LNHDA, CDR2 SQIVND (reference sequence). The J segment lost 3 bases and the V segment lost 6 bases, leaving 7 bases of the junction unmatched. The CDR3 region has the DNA TGTGCCAGTAGCTTCGGACAGGGATCCAATCAGCCCCAGCATTTT. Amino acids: CASSFGQGSNQPQHF.

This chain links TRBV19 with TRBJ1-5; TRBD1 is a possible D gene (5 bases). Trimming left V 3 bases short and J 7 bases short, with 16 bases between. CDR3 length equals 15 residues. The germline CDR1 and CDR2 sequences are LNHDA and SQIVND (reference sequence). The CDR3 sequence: CASSIPERGYQPQHF. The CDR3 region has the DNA TGTGCCAGTAGTATCCCAGAGAGGGGTTACCAGCCCCAGCATTTT.

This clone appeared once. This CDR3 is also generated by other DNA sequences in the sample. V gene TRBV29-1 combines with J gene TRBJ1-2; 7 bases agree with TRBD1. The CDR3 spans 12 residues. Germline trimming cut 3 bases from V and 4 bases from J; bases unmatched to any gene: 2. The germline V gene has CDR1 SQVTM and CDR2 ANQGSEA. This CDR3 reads CSVEDRLYGYTF. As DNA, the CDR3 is TGCAGCGTTGAGGACAGGCTCTATGGCTACACCTTC. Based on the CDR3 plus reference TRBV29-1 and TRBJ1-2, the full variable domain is SAVISQKPSRDICQRGTSLTIQCQVDSQVTMMFWYRQQPGQSLTLIATANQGSEATYESGFVIDKFPISRPNLTFSTLTVSNMSPEDSSIYLCSVEDRLYGYTFGSGTRLTVV.

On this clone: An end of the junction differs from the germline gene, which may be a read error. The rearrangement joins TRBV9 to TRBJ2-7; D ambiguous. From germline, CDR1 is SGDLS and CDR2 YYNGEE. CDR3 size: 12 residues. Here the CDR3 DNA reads TGTGCCAGCAGCTCCGGGCCCGGCTACATTCGGTTC. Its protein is CASSSGPGYIRF.

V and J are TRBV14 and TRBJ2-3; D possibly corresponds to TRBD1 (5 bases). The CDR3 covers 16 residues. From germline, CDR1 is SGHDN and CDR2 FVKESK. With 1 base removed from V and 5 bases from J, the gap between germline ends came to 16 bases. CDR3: CASSQVDSPLGDTQYF. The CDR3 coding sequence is TGTGCCAGCAGCCAAGTAGACAGTCCCCTGGGAGATACGCAGTATTTT.

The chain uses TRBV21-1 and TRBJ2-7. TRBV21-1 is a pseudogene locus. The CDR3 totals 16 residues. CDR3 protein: CASSQMTTRAYYEQYF. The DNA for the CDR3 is TGTGCCAGCAGCCAAATGACGACTCGGGCGTACTACGAGCAGTACTTC.

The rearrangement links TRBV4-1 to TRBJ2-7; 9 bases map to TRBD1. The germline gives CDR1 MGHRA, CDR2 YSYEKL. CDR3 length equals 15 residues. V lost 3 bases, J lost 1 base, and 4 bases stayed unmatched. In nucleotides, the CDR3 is TGCGCCAGCAGCCATGACGGGACAGGGTCCTACGAGCAGTACTTC. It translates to CASSHDGTGSYEQYF.

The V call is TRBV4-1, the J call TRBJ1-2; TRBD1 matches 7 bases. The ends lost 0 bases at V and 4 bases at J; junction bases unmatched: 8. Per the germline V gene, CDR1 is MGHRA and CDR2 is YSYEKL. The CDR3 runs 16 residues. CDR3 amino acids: CASSQDRTDRVYGYTF. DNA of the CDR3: TGCGCCAGCAGCCAAGATCGCACTGACAGGGTCTATGGCTACACCTTC.

The CDR3 sequence: CASSSLRDEQYF. In DNA, the CDR3 is TGTGCCAGCAGCTCCCTACGGGACGAGCAGTACTTC. The gene calls are TRBV7-9 and TRBJ2-7, with D unclear. In germline, CDR1 is SEHNR, CDR2 FQNEAQ (reference sequence). This CDR3 region has 12 residues. Trimming pared 4 bases from V and 5 bases from J, leaving 9 bases between.

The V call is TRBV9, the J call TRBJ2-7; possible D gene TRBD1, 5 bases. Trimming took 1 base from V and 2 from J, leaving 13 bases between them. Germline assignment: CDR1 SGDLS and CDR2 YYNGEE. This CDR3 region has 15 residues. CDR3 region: CASSVKAGNPYEQYF. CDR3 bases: TGTGCCAGCAGCGTAAAGGCAGGGAATCCCTACGAGCAGTACTTC.

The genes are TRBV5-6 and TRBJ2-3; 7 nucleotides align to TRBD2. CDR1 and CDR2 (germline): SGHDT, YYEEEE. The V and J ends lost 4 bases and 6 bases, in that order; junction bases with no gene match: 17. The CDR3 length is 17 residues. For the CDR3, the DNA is TGTGCCAGCAGCCCGGGCGTGCTAGCGGAGCCTTGGGATACGCAGTATTTT. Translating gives CASSPGVLAEPWDTQYF.

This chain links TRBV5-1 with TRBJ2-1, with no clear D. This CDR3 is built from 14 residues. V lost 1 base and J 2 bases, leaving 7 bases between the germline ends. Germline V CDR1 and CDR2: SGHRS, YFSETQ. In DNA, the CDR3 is TGCGCCAGCAGCTTGCGCAGACCCTACAATGAGCAGTTCTTC. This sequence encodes CASSLRRPYNEQFF.

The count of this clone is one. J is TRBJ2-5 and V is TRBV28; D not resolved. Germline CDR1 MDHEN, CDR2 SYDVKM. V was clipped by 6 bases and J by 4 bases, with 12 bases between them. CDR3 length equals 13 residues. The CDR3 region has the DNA TGTGCCAGCAGCCGGCAGTTAATAGAGACCCAGTACTTC. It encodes CASSRQLIETQYF.